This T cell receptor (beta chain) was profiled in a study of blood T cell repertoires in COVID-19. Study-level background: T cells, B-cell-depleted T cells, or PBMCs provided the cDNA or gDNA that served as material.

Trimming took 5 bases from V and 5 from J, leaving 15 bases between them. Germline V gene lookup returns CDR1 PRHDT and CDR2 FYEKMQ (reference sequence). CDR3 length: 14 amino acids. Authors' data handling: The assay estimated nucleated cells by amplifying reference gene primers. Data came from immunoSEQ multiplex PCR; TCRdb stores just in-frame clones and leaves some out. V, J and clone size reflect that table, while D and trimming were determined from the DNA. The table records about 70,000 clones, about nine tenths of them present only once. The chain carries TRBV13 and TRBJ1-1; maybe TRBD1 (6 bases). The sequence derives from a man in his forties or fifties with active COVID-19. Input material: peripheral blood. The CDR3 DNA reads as TGTGCCAGCAGCCCCCGGGAAGGGGGAACTGAAGCTTTCTTT. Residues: CASSPREGGTEAFF.